This is a list of T cell receptor beta chains from one sample in a study of blood T cell repertoires in COVID-19. This table comes from immunoSEQ multiplex PCR, and its TCRdb copy is limited to in-frame clones, with some not included. The profile covers approximately 90,000 clones, with 82% appearing a single time and around 1.3% taken by the ten largest. Sequences were obtained from peripheral blood. All receptors come from a woman aged 80 or older with acute or convalescent COVID-19. Each CDR3 is given with its conserved first and last residue. A D gene is named only where the DNA matches it firmly.

J: TRBJ1-5; V: TRBV19; length: 15; D: .; DNA: TGTGCCAGTAGTTGGCAGGGGATGAGCAATCAGCCCCAGCATTTT; CDR3: CASSWQGMSNQPQHF
J: TRBJ1-1; V: TRBV6-5; length: 12; D: .; DNA: TGTGCCAGCATAATTGCACAGCTTGAAGCTTTCTTT; CDR3: CASIIAQLEAFF
J: TRBJ1-2; V: TRBV19; length: 13; D: .; DNA: TGTGCCAGCGCCGAGGCTCAATCCTATGGCTACACCTTC; CDR3: CASAEAQSYGYTF
J: TRBJ1-5; V: TRBV29-1; length: 13; D: TRBD1; DNA: TGCAGCGCCTTGACAGGGAGAGATCAGCCCCAGCATTTT; CDR3: CSALTGRDQPQHF
J: TRBJ1-1; V: TRBV5-1; length: 16; D: .; DNA: TGCGCCAGCAGCTTGAAAGGCGTCAGGGGGAACACTGAAGCTTTCTTT; CDR3: CASSLKGVRGNTEAFF
J: TRBJ2-3; V: TRBV3-1/TRBV3-2; length: 15; D: TRBD1; DNA: TGTGCCAGCAGCCCCCCCGGGACAGGGGAAGGAACGCAGTATTTT; CDR3: CASSPPGTGEGTQYF
J: TRBJ2-3; V: TRBV6-1; length: 18; D: TRBD2; DNA: TGTGCCAGCAGTGAAAGGCCTAGCGGGGGGGCCAGCACAGATACGCAGTATTTT; CDR3: CASSERPSGGASTDTQYF
J: TRBJ1-4; V: TRBV7-8; length: 15; D: TRBD1; DNA: TGTGCCAGCAGCTTCGACAGGGGAACAAATGAAAAACTGTTTTTT; CDR3: CASSFDRGTNEKLFF
J: TRBJ2-1; V: TRBV25-1; length: 15; D: TRBD2; DNA: TGTGCCAGCAGCGCTCTAGCGGGCTCCTACAATGAGCAGTTCTTC; CDR3: CASSALAGSYNEQFF
J: TRBJ2-2; V: TRBV2; length: 16; D: .; DNA: TGTGCCAGCAGTGGAGCCGGGGGAATCACGGGCGGGGAGCTGTTTTTT; CDR3: CASSGAGGITGGELFF